The 27 T cell receptor beta chains below were found in one sample sequenced in a study of blood T cell repertoires in COVID-19. Sequencing was performed with immunoSEQ multiplex PCR; in TCRdb, only in-frame clones are kept and a portion is missing. Of roughly 190,000 clones listed, approximately 85% were seen once; the top ten hold roughly 7.7%. The specimen sequenced was peripheral blood. These receptors were obtained from a woman in her sixties or seventies with acute or convalescent COVID-19.

V usage is TRBV3-1 (or the pseudogene TRBV3-2) and J usage is TRBJ2-3; 9 bases agree with TRBD1. This CDR3 is built from 16 residues. The germline CDR1 and CDR2 sequences are LGHDT and YNNKEL (reference sequence). V shed 3 bases, J shed 7 bases, and the junction held 11 bases outside the gene matches. This CDR3 is CASSHWGQGGGNTQYF. For the CDR3, the DNA is TGTGCCAGCAGCCACTGGGGACAGGGTGGAGGGAATACGCAGTATTTT.

V gene TRBV18 combines with J gene TRBJ1-2; TRBD1 aligns across 8 bases. The CDR3 has 15 amino acids. The V gene end was trimmed by 4 bases and the J gene end by 0 bases; junction bases not matched to a gene: 4. Germline CDR1 and CDR2: KGHSH and LQKENI. The CDR3 region has the DNA TGTGCCAGCTCACGGGGGACAGGCCCTAACTATGGCTACACCTTC. It yields the protein CASSRGTGPNYGYTF. Together with reference TRBV18 and TRBJ1-2, the CDR3 gives the full variable domain: NAGVMQNPRHLVRRRGQEARLRCSPMKGHSHVYWYRQLPEEGLKFMVYLQKENIIDESGMPKERFSAEFPKEGPSILRIQQVVRGDSAAYFCASSRGTGPNYGYTFGSGTRLTVV.

The chain links TRBV28 to TRBJ1-3, with D uncertain. The germline V gene encodes CDR1 MDHEN and CDR2 SYDVKM. This CDR3 comprises 14 residues. Trimming pared 7 bases from V and 0 bases from J, leaving 10 bases between. CDR3 coding DNA: TGTGCCAGCATAGAGGCTCGCTCTGGAAACACCATATATTTT. It specifies CASIEARSGNTIYF.

The gene calls are TRBV28 and TRBJ2-1; TRBD2 matches 7 bases. This CDR3 has 16 amino acids. Germline loops: CDR1 MDHEN, CDR2 SYDVKM. Trimming cost V 6 bases and J 0 bases; bases outside gene matches: 8. This CDR3 reads CASSSPPSGSYNEQFF. The CDR3 DNA follows: TGTGCCAGCAGCTCCCCCCCTAGCGGCTCCTACAATGAGCAGTTCTTC. Combining the CDR3 with reference TRBV28 and TRBJ2-1 gives the whole variable domain DVKVTQSSRYLVKRTGEKVFLECVQDMDHENMFWYRQDPGLGLRLIYFSYDVKMKEKGDIPEGYSVSREKKERFSLILESASTNQTSMYLCASSSPPSGSYNEQFFGPGTRLTVL.

The chain is built from TRBV24-1 and TRBJ2-6; D call uncertain. In germline, CDR1 is KGHDR, CDR2 SFDVKD. V was cut by 2 bases and J by 0 bases, with 4 bases left in between. This CDR3 is 15 amino acids long. The CDR3 region has the DNA TGTGCCACCAGTGATTGGAGCTCTGGGGCCAACGTCCTGACTTTC. This codes for CATSDWSSGANVLTF.

V and J are TRBV18 and TRBJ1-1; no definite D call. The V gene's germline CDR1 is KGHSH and CDR2 LQKENI. V was pared by 3 bases and J by 8 bases, with 13 bases between. The CDR3 runs 13 residues. Written as DNA, the CDR3 is TGTGCCAGCTCACCTTCCCAACTTACCGAAGCTTTCTTT. Its protein product is CASSPSQLTEAFF. Full variable domain (rest looked up from reference TRBV18 and TRBJ1-1): NAGVMQNPRHLVRRRGQEARLRCSPMKGHSHVYWYRQLPEEGLKFMVYLQKENIIDESGMPKERFSAEFPKEGPSILRIQQVVRGDSAAYFCASSPSQLTEAFFGQGTRLTVV.

This clone was picked up a small number of times. The chain combines TRBV3-1 (or the pseudogene TRBV3-2) with TRBJ2-1; D is undetermined. The CDR3 extends over 14 amino acids. V lost 4 bases, J lost 0 bases, and 7 bases lay in between. Germline CDR1 is LGHDT and CDR2 is YNNKEL (reference sequence). CDR3 DNA sequence: TGTGCCAGCAGCCCCCTAAGCTCCTACAATGAGCAGTTCTTC. This sequence encodes CASSPLSSYNEQFF.

The chain links TRBV5-8 to TRBJ2-2; 8 bases are a match to TRBD1. In germline, CDR1 is SGHTS, CDR2 YDEGEE. This CDR3 comprises 15 residues. V lost 10 bases to trimming and J lost 1 base; unmatched junction nucleotides: 9. CDR3 DNA sequence: TGTGCCCCGACAGGGGCTATCCTGAACACCGGGGAGCTGTTTTTT. Its protein product is CAPTGAILNTGELFF.

This chain connects TRBV30 to TRBJ1-2; perhaps TRBD1 as D (6 bases). V gave up 0 bases and J gave up 8 bases, with 10 bases separating them. CDR1 GTSNPN and CDR2 SVGIG come from the germline V gene (reference sequence). The CDR3 is 12 residues long. Here the CDR3 DNA reads TGTGCCTGGAGTGTTACAGGGACCGGCTACACCTTC. This sequence encodes CAWSVTGTGYTF.

The chain combines TRBV25-1 with TRBJ2-3, with TRBD2 matching over 14 bases. The CDR3 is 18 amino acids. After removal of 4 bases from V and 4 bases from J, the junction contained 10 bases not matched to a gene. Looked up from germline, CDR1 is MGHDK and CDR2 is SYGVNS. The CDR3 loop reads CASSARQGLAGDADTQYF. In nucleotides, the CDR3 is TGTGCCAGCAGTGCTCGCCAGGGACTAGCGGGAGACGCAGATACGCAGTATTTT.

J is TRBJ2-3 and V is TRBV6-1; the D gene is possibly TRBD1 (5 bases). V lost 1 base to trimming and J lost 5 bases, with 19 bases between them. The CDR3 spans 17 residues. Per germline, CDR1 MNHNS and CDR2 SASEGT. CDR3 amino acids: CASSEVGGRVGVDTQYF. The CDR3 DNA reads TGTGCCAGCAGTGAAGTAGGTGGCCGGGTAGGGGTAGATACGCAGTATTTT.

This clone was detected many times. The gene calls are TRBV29-1 and TRBJ2-4; D gene ambiguous. In germline, CDR1 is SQVTM, CDR2 ANQGSEA. This CDR3 has 11 residues. V was clipped by 4 bases and J by 6 bases, with 7 bases between them. For the CDR3, the DNA is TGCAGCGTTGTGATGAGAAACATTCAGTACTTC. Residues: CSVVMRNIQYF.

This rearrangement joins TRBV5-5 to TRBJ1-3; 8 bases fit TRBD1. Trimming removed 4 bases from V and 4 bases from J; junction bases left unmatched: 7. This CDR3 contains 15 residues. The V gene's germline CDR1 is SGHKS and CDR2 YYEKEE (reference sequence). CDR3 DNA: TGTGCCAGCAGCATAGGACAGGGCGGCGGAAACACCATATATTTT. This translates into CASSIGQGGGNTIYF.

This clone has just a few counts. V usage is TRBV7-9 and J usage is TRBJ2-7, with TRBD2 matching 7 bases. CDR3 length equals 14 residues. V trimming: 1 base; J trimming: 3 bases; junction bases outside the gene matches: 3. CDR1 SEHNR and CDR2 FQNEAQ come from the germline V gene (reference sequence). DNA of the CDR3: TGTGCCAGCAGCTTAGGCGGGAGCGGCTACGAGCAGTACTTC. Translating it yields CASSLGGSGYEQYF.

V usage is TRBV10-3 and J usage is TRBJ1-5; D remains unclear. Between the trimmed V and J ends, which lost 8 bases and 1 base, there was a span of 9 bases. The V gene's germline CDR1 is ENHRY and CDR2 SYGVKD. The CDR3 has 13 amino acids. The DNA of the CDR3 is TGTGCCATCGGTCCCGGGAGCAATCAGCCCCAGCATTTT. It translates to CAIGPGSNQPQHF.

This chain links TRBV2 with TRBJ2-1; 7 nucleotides line up with TRBD2. Germline trimming cut 9 bases from V and 3 bases from J; bases unmatched to any gene: 5. The CDR3 has 13 residues. Germline CDR1 reads SNHLY; CDR2 reads FYNNEI. The CDR3 sequence is CASRLANYNEQFF. In DNA, the CDR3 is TGTGCCAGTCGACTAGCTAACTACAATGAGCAGTTCTTC.

This clone was counted once. The V and J genes are TRBV24-1 and TRBJ2-3; 11 bases are a match to TRBD2. CDR1 is KGHDR and CDR2 is SFDVKD in the germline V gene. The V gene end was trimmed by 2 bases and the J gene end by 10 bases; junction bases not matched to a gene: 13. The CDR3 is 17 residues long. The CDR3, as DNA: TGTGCCACCAGTGATTCCGGGACTAGCGGCGCAACAGGCGCGCAGTATTTT. It specifies CATSDSGTSGATGAQYF.

The chain uses TRBV18 and TRBJ2-6; 7 positions agree with TRBD2. CDR1 KGHSH and CDR2 LQKENI come from the germline V gene. The CDR3 consists of 17 residues. The ends lost 6 bases at V and 4 bases at J; junction bases unmatched: 12. This CDR3 is CASSPGPGRMGANVLTF. The CDR3 DNA reads as TGTGCCAGCTCTCCCGGCCCCGGGAGGATGGGGGCCAACGTCCTGACTTTC.

V is TRBV10-1 and J is TRBJ2-3; possibly TRBD2 for D (6 bases). The CDR3 totals 16 residues. Germline-derived CDR1 and CDR2 are WNHNN and SYGVQD (reference sequence). Trimming removed 0 bases from V and 4 bases from J, with 14 bases in between. CDR3 residues: CASSESQGRPADTQYF. In DNA form, the CDR3 reads TGCGCCAGCAGTGAGTCGCAAGGGAGGCCGGCAGATACGCAGTATTTT.

This clone was observed a handful of times. The V and J genes are TRBV15 and TRBJ1-2; D unresolved. The CDR3 totals 15 residues. V was shortened by 3 bases and J by 6 bases, with 17 bases between the two germline ends. Germline loops: CDR1 LNHNV, CDR2 YYDKDF (reference sequence). CDR3 sequence (DNA): TGTGCCACCAGCAGCCCGGGTACGGGGTTCGATGGCTACACCTTC. It translates to CATSSPGTGFDGYTF.

This chain links TRBV28 with TRBJ2-6; D remains ambiguous. CDR3 length equals 12 residues. From germline, CDR1 is MDHEN and CDR2 SYDVKM. Trimming cost V 3 bases and J 9 bases, with 6 bases left between them. The CDR3 sequence: CASSFQYNVLTF. The CDR3 DNA follows: TGTGCCAGCAGTTTTCAGTACAACGTCCTGACTTTC.

The chain is built from TRBV5-1 and TRBJ1-5; D unresolved. The CDR3 length is 17 residues. Germline lookup yields CDR1 SGHRS and CDR2 YFSETQ. Trimming shortened V by 0 bases and J by 2 bases, and 15 bases separated the two germline ends. As DNA, the CDR3 is TGCGCCAGCAGCTTGGGAAGCGGGGAACGAGGCAATCAGCCCCAGCATTTT. The encoded protein is CASSLGSGERGNQPQHF.

The rearrangement links TRBV6-5 to TRBJ1-5, with TRBD1 matching over 9 bases. Per germline, CDR1 MNHEY and CDR2 SVGAGI. V gave up 5 bases and J gave up 6 bases; unmatched junction bases: 8. The CDR3 spans 15 residues. This chain's CDR3 is CASSQDRGPRQPQHF. CDR3 coding DNA: TGTGCCAGCAGTCAGGACAGGGGACCCCGTCAGCCCCAGCATTTT.

V is TRBV19 and J is TRBJ1-1; D is undetermined. The length of the CDR3 is 9 residues. Germline V gives CDR1 LNHDA, CDR2 SQIVND (reference sequence). V was clipped by 6 bases and J by 7 bases, with 3 bases between them. DNA of the CDR3: TGTGCCAGTAGCTTTGAAGCTTTCTTT. Encoded protein: CASSFEAFF.

The V and J genes are TRBV6-1 and TRBJ1-2; D call uncertain. Germline V gene sequence: CDR1 MNHNS, CDR2 SASEGT. V dropped 2 bases and J dropped 2 bases, with 6 bases sitting between them. There are 13 residues in the CDR3. The CDR3: CASSERGNYGYTF. The CDR3 DNA reads TGTGCCAGCAGTGAACGGGGAAACTATGGCTACACCTTC.

The rearrangement uses TRBV13 and TRBJ2-5, with 7 bases aligning to TRBD1. Germline V lookup: CDR1 PRHDT, CDR2 FYEKMQ (reference sequence). There are 14 residues in the CDR3. Germline trimming cut 7 bases from V and 1 base from J; bases unmatched to any gene: 6. DNA of the CDR3: TGTGCCAGCACCGTGACAGGGATCCAAGAGACCCAGTACTTC. The encoded protein is CASTVTGIQETQYF.

This clone appeared once. Germline is not matched at one junction end, which may reflect a read error. The chain recombines TRBV6-5 with TRBJ1-2, with 7 bases fitting TRBD1. This CDR3 region has 14 residues. Germline V gives CDR1 MNHEY, CDR2 SVGAGI. CDR3 nucleotide sequence: TGTGCCAGCAGTCACTCGGACAGGAAATATGGCTACACCTTC. Translated: CASSHSDRKYGYTF.